This is a list of T cell receptor beta chains from one sample in a study of immune reconstitution after stem cell transplant in scleroderma. MiXCR was run by TCRdb on the RT-PCR reads, yielding one entry per CDR3 protein. The data contain over a thousand distinct CDR3 sequences, more than 15% of them singletons. Sampling was carried out before or after autologous hematopoietic stem cell transplantation (not recorded which). Receptors originate from a female donor with systemic sclerosis. Both conserved end residues are part of each CDR3. The D gene is left open where the match is weak. The size field is filled for only some rows; it gives once, few, many or a size class.

v_call,clone_size,j_call,d_call,cdr3_nt,cdr3_aa
TRBV4-3,.,TRBJ2-1,TRBD1,TGCGCCAGCAGCCATGGCCGGGACAGGGGATCGGGGTACAATGAGCAGTTCTTC,CASSHGRDRGSGYNEQFF
TRBV10-3,.,TRBJ1-1,.,TGTGCCATCAGGGAGGAAAGCGGGAGGAACACTGAAGCTTTCTTT,CAIREESGRNTEAFF
TRBV5-1,medium-sized,TRBJ2-3,TRBD1,TGCGCCAGCAGCACAGGACAGGCTACTAGCACAGATACGCAGTATTTT,CASSTGQATSTDTQYF
TRBV20-1,.,TRBJ1-5,.,TGCAGTGCTAGTGGACAATGGGCACCCCAGCCCCAGCATTTT,CSASGQWAPQPQHF
TRBV7-2,few,TRBJ1-5,TRBD1,TGTGCCAGCAGCTCACAGGGGTGGTACAGCAATCAGCCCCAGCATTTT,CASSSQGWYSNQPQHF
TRBV7-9,.,TRBJ1-4,TRBD1,TGTGCCAGCAGCAAAGGACAGGGCGCCCTTCCTCTCAATGAAAAACTGTTTTTT,CASSKGQGALPLNEKLFF
TRBV7-9,.,TRBJ2-3,TRBD2,TGTGCCAGCAGCCCGCGGGAGACAGATACGCAGTATTTT,CASSPRETDTQYF
TRBV2,large,TRBJ2-7,.,TGTGCCAGCACCCTCGATGCGGGGTATGAGCAGTACTTC,CASTLDAGYEQYF
TRBV5-1,.,TRBJ2-3,.,TGCGCCAGCAGCCTAGGACGTATACCAGATACGCAGTATTTT,CASSLGRIPDTQYF
TRBV4-3,few,TRBJ2-1,TRBD2,TGCGCCAGTGGTATCTCCGGGGGGAATGGGCAGTTCTTC,CASGISGGNGQFF
TRBV7-6,few,TRBJ2-1,.,TGTGCTAGCAGCCCGGAGGCTGGGTACAATGAGCAGTTCTTC,CASSPEAGYNEQFF
TRBV4-2,few,TRBJ2-7,TRBD1,TGTGCCAGCAGCCAACCGGGACAGGGCTACGAGCAGTACTTC,CASSQPGQGYEQYF
TRBV7-9,.,TRBJ1-6,.,TGTGCCAGCAGCTTTCTAGGGATGGGGTCACCCCTCCACTTT,CASSFLGMGSPLHF
TRBV6-2/TRBV6-3,medium-sized,TRBJ2-3,.,TGTGCCAGCAGTTATCGAAATACGCAGTATTTT,CASSYRNTQYF
TRBV7-2,medium-sized,TRBJ2-5,TRBD2,TGTGCCAGCAGACAAACTAGCGGGAGATTTGAGACCCAGTACTTC,CASRQTSGRFETQYF
TRBV5-1,few,TRBJ2-1,TRBD2,TGCGCCAGCAGCTTGTCGGGACTAGCGGGGGGGGACTCCTACAATGAGCAGTTCTTC,CASSLSGLAGGDSYNEQFF
TRBV2,.,TRBJ2-5,.,TGTGCCAGCAGTGGAGAGACCCAGTACTTC,CASSGETQYF
TRBV6-2/TRBV6-3,few,TRBJ1-1,.,TGTGCCAGCAGCCGAAACTTTGAAGCTTTCTTT,CASSRNFEAFF
TRBV29-1,.,TRBJ2-1,.,TGCAGCGTTGGATTTTACAATGAGCAGTTCTTC,CSVGFYNEQFF
TRBV7-2,few,TRBJ2-7,.,TGTGCCAGCAGCGTCGGGACACAACCCTACGAGCAGTACTTC,CASSVGTQPYEQYF
TRBV5-1,few,TRBJ2-7,TRBD2,TGCGCCAGCCGAAAGCGGACTAGCGGGGATCCTGGGGAATCCTACGAGCAGTACTTC,CASRKRTSGDPGESYEQYF
TRBV19,once,TRBJ1-2,.,TGTGCCAGTAACTCTTGGGGGGACCATGGCTACACCTTC,CASNSWGDHGYTF
TRBV20-1,.,TRBJ2-1,TRBD1,TGCAGTGCCTCCACAGGGGACAAATACAATGAGCAGTTCTTC,CSASTGDKYNEQFF
TRBV29-1,medium-sized,TRBJ2-1,TRBD2,TGCAGCTCTGGACCAGCGGGGGGTCTTGATGAGCAGTTCTTC,CSSGPAGGLDEQFF
TRBV12-3/TRBV12-4,.,TRBJ2-1,TRBD2,TGTGCCAGTCGAACTGGACTAGGGCGCAATGAGCAGTTCTTC,CASRTGLGRNEQFF
TRBV15,.,TRBJ2-5,TRBD1,TGTGCCACCAGCAGAGATGTTAAGGGACAGGAAGAGACCCAGTACTTC,CATSRDVKGQEETQYF
TRBV20-1,.,TRBJ1-5,.,TGCAGTGCTAGAGACGGAGGCCCGTCTAGCAATCAGCCCCAGCATTTT,CSARDGGPSSNQPQHF
TRBV7-8,medium-sized,TRBJ2-7,.,TGTGCCAGCAGCTACCGGATTGCCTACGAGCAGTACTTC,CASSYRIAYEQYF
TRBV6-5,medium-sized,TRBJ1-3,.,TGTGCCAGCAGTTACGGGGGCTCTGGAAACACCATATATTTT,CASSYGGSGNTIYF
TRBV2,few,TRBJ1-6,.,TGTGCCAGCAGTCGGGACCTTGGCCCGAATTCACCCCTCCACTTT,CASSRDLGPNSPLHF
TRBV20-1,once,TRBJ2-2,.,TGCAGTGCTCCTTACAGGGTCGACACCGGGGAGCTGTTTTTT,CSAPYRVDTGELFF
TRBV7-9,medium-sized,TRBJ2-5,TRBD2,TGTGCCAGCAGCTTATGGCTAGCGGGGAGTCAAGAGACCCAGTACTTC,CASSLWLAGSQETQYF
TRBV28,few,TRBJ1-4,.,TGTGCCAGCAGTTTCCAGCGAGATCGGGAAAAACTGTTTTTT,CASSFQRDREKLFF
TRBV14,few,TRBJ2-3,.,TGTGCCAGCAGCCCTGGGTGGGCGGAACAGGTAGCAGATACGCAGTATTTT,CASSPGWAEQVADTQYF
TRBV20-1,medium-sized,TRBJ2-1,TRBD2,TGCAGTGCTAGAGACCGACTAGCGGTATCCTACAATGAGCAGTTCTTC,CSARDRLAVSYNEQFF
TRBV6-2/TRBV6-3,.,TRBJ1-3,.,TGTGCCAGCAGTTACCGGACTCATGACACCATATATTTT,CASSYRTHDTIYF
TRBV20-1,.,TRBJ1-5,.,TGCAGTGCTCGGCGGGATCCCAATCAGCCCCAGCATTTT,CSARRDPNQPQHF
TRBV5-4,few,TRBJ2-1,.,TGTGCCAGCAGCTTGGGTCGGGGCAGCTCCTACAATGAGCAGTTCTTC,CASSLGRGSSYNEQFF
TRBV5-1,medium-sized,TRBJ1-5,TRBD1,TGCGCCAGCAGCTTGGGAGGGACAGGCCGGGAGCCCCAGCATTTT,CASSLGGTGREPQHF
TRBV9,few,TRBJ2-5,.,TGTGCCAGCAGCTTTTCCGGGACTGAAGAGACCCAGTACTTC,CASSFSGTEETQYF
TRBV29-1,few,TRBJ2-1,TRBD2,TGCAGCGGGACTAGCGGGATCGGCTACAATGAGCAGTTCTTC,CSGTSGIGYNEQFF
TRBV5-1,.,TRBJ2-5,.,TGCGCCAGCAGCTCTACCAGGCACAGGATCGGGGAGACCCAGTACTTC,CASSSTRHRIGETQYF
TRBV5-1,medium-sized,TRBJ2-5,TRBD1,TGCGCCAGCAGCGGGGGGACAGGGGGATACCAAGAGACCCAGTACTTC,CASSGGTGGYQETQYF
TRBV28,once,TRBJ2-7,.,TGTGCCAGCAGTTTAGGCAGGTTTTACGAGCAGTACTTC,CASSLGRFYEQYF
TRBV7-2,medium-sized,TRBJ1-5,TRBD1,TGTGCCAGCAGCTCGGGACAGGGTAGCAATCAGCCCCAGCATTTT,CASSSGQGSNQPQHF
TRBV10-1,.,TRBJ2-3,.,TGCGCCAGCAGTCCGTGGGGGAGCCCAGATACGCAGTATTTT,CASSPWGSPDTQYF
TRBV7-2,medium-sized,TRBJ2-3,.,TGTGCCAGCAGCTTAAGATTTGCGGGGGCCGGCACAGATACGCAGTATTTT,CASSLRFAGAGTDTQYF
TRBV6-2/TRBV6-3,medium-sized,TRBJ1-1,.,TGTGCCAGCAGTTACGATCGCCCAGGGGTTAAGGACACTGAAGCTTTCTTT,CASSYDRPGVKDTEAFF
TRBV20-1,.,TRBJ2-1,.,TGCAGTGCTCCACCGCCGAGCGTCTCCTACAATGAGCAGTTCTTC,CSAPPPSVSYNEQFF
TRBV5-4,medium-sized,TRBJ2-2,TRBD1,TGTGCCAGCAGCACGGACAGGGGATTAGGCGGGGAGCTGTTTTTT,CASSTDRGLGGELFF
TRBV7-2,medium-sized,TRBJ2-4,.,TGTGCCAGCAGCTTAGCGCGGCGGGGGCACATTCAGTACTTC,CASSLARRGHIQYF
TRBV5-1,.,TRBJ2-6,.,TGCGCCAGCAGCTTTGGCAGGAGCTCTGGGGCCAACGTCCTGACTTTC,CASSFGRSSGANVLTF
TRBV27,.,TRBJ2-1,.,TGTGCCAGCAGTTTGGCAGGGGCAGGAAATGAGCAGTTCTTC,CASSLAGAGNEQFF
TRBV7-2,.,TRBJ2-3,TRBD2,TGTGCCAGCAGCTTAAGTGGCGGGAGTGCGGTGGGAGATACGCAGTATTTT,CASSLSGGSAVGDTQYF
TRBV6-5,.,TRBJ1-4,TRBD1,TGTGCCAGCAAGACAGGGGTGGGCGAAAAACTGTTTTTT,CASKTGVGEKLFF